This T cell receptor (beta chain) originates from a study of long-term antiretroviral therapy in people with HIV. Study-level background: Earliest sampling preceded the 2015 immediate-ART recommendation by about a decade.

Concerning this clone itself: What it binds is unknown.

V was clipped by 3 bases and J by 6 bases, with 15 bases between them. The CDR3 is made up of 15 amino acids. The V gene's germline CDR1 is SGDLS and CDR2 YYNGEE. Study results and limitations: The data indicate that diversity increased after ART but remained below transplant donor controls.

The authors ran the immunoSEQ assay, v3.0, at survey level. TCRdb's table, derived via immunoSEQ multiplex PCR, lists solely in-frame clones and lacks some. The sample has 45,000 to 50,000 clones, about 88% seen once. The gene calls are TRBV9 and TRBJ2-2, with D perhaps being TRBD1 or TRBD2 (7 bases each). The sample here was unsorted PBMCs, taken 0.8 years after starting antiretroviral therapy. The source is a woman in her late teens or twenties with HIV. The CDR3 protein is CASSAQQGRAGELFF. CDR3 bases: TGTGCCAGCAGCGCCCAACAGGGGAGGGCCGGGGAGCTGTTTTTT.